These T cell receptor beta chains were read from a single sample in a study of T cells expressing NK-cell markers. From its re-call of the 5' RACE reads, TCRdb lists each CDR3 protein once, without DNA. Reported are about 160,000 distinct CDR3 sequences; the ten largest clones contain around 18%. Sequencing input: blood T cells: a sorted CD56 or NKG2C T cell subset, CD4+ or CD8+ T cells, or bulk PBMC T cells (not recorded which). The receptors stem from a woman between 18 and 70 years old in good health. CDR3s include the opening cysteine and the closing phenylalanine or tryptophan. Fields, in order: J gene, V gene, CDR3 protein.

TRBJ2-7,TRBV11-1,CASSLSNKASGVTYEQYF
TRBJ2-7,TRBV12-3/TRBV12-4,CASSASGPYEQYF
TRBJ1-2,TRBV6-5,CASSFPRGMDGYTF
TRBJ1-3,TRBV5-1,CASSLEGQGNTIYF
TRBJ1-5,TRBV20-1,CSASEGRDQPQHF
TRBJ1-2,TRBV5-1,CASSFLQGADGYTF
TRBJ2-7,TRBV28,CASSLYSDIPTYEQYF
TRBJ2-3,TRBV7-6,CASSPEDWGAQYF
TRBJ1-2,TRBV5-1,CASREPGLDNYGYTF
TRBJ2-7,TRBV20-1,CSALAGPRGEQYF
TRBJ1-2,TRBV20-1,CSATSQRGGYGYTF
TRBJ1-3,TRBV20-1,CSARDRGIANTIYF
TRBJ2-1,TRBV12-3/TRBV12-4,CASSLGLANNEQFF
TRBJ2-5,TRBV7-2,CASSLVGLQQETQYF
TRBJ1-5,TRBV29-1,CSVATGGQPQHF
TRBJ2-7,TRBV5-1,CASSLWGEEQYF
TRBJ2-5,TRBV12-3/TRBV12-4,CASSSTQGWETQYF
TRBJ1-1,TRBV20-1,CSATNPRTGDTEAFF
TRBJ1-4,TRBV10-3,CASSDRAQGEKLFF
TRBJ1-5,TRBV20-1,CSASLGTGKGQPQHF
TRBJ2-1,TRBV11-1,CASSPRTRTAADYNEQFF
TRBJ2-2,TRBV12-3/TRBV12-4,CASSPERFRELFF
TRBJ1-2,TRBV12-3/TRBV12-4,CASSRGGGVYGYTF
TRBJ2-5,TRBV29-1,CSVVWMRGPQETQYF
TRBJ2-1,TRBV5-1,CASSVGAGGSYNEQFF
TRBJ2-7,TRBV11-3,CASSLMGQGSYEQYF
TRBJ1-1,TRBV5-5,CASSLTDMNTEAFF
TRBJ1-2,TRBV2,CASRGTGGVYGYTF